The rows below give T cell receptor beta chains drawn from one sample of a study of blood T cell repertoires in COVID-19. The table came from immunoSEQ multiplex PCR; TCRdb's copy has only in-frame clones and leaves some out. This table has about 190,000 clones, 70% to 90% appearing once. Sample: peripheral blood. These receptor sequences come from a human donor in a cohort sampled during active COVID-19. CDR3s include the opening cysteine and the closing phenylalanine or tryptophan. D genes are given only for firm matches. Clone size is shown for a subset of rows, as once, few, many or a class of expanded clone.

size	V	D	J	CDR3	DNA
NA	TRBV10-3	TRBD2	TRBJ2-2	CATSTALAGLANTGELFF	TGTGCCACCTCAACCGCCCTGGCGGGACTAGCGAACACCGGGGAGCTGTTTTTT
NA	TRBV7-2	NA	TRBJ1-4	CASSLARGYNEKLFF	TGTGCCAGCAGCTTAGCACGGGGGTATAATGAAAAACTGTTTTTT
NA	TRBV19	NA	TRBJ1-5	CASSPRQNLNQPQHF	TGTGCCAGTAGTCCCCGACAAAACCTCAATCAGCCCCAGCATTTT
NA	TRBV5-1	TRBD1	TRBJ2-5	CASSLGGQGARETQYF	TGCGCCAGCAGCTTGGGAGGACAGGGGGCCAGAGAGACCCAGTACTTC
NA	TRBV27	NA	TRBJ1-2	CASSLDSNYGYTF	TGTGCCAGCAGTTTGGACTCAAACTATGGCTACACCTTC
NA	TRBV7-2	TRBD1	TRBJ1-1	CASSKGTVYTEAFF	TGTGCCAGCAGCAAAGGGACAGTCTACACTGAAGCTTTCTTT
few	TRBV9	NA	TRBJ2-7	CASSVDTIHYEQYF	TGTGCCAGCAGCGTAGACACAATACACTACGAGCAGTACTTC
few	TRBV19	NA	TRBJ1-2	CASKIPGRYGYTF	TGTGCCAGTAAAATCCCTGGTCGGTATGGCTACACCTTC
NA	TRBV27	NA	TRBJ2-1	CASSFNGSPYNEQFF	TGTGCCAGCAGTTTTAACGGGAGTCCCTACAATGAGCAGTTCTTC
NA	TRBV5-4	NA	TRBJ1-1	CASSLGGKSEAFF	TGTGCCAGCAGCTTGGGAGGGAAGAGTGAAGCTTTCTTT
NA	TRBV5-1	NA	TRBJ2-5	CASSPSPQAQYF	TGCGCCAGCAGCCCCAGTCCCCAGGCCCAGTACTTC
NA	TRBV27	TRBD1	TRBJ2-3	CASRRPTGAKTDTQYF	TGTGCCAGCAGGCGTCCTACAGGGGCCAAAACAGATACGCAGTATTTT
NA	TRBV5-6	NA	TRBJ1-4	CASSSAADSGYEKLFF	TGTGCCAGCAGCTCGGCGGCGGACAGCGGATATGAAAAACTGTTTTTT
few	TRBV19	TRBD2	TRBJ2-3	CASKRAASGFTDTQYF	TGTGCCAGTAAGAGGGCGGCTAGCGGGTTCACAGATACGCAGTATTTT
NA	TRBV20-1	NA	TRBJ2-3	CSAGRTDTQYF	TGCAGTGCGGGCAGGACAGATACGCAGTATTTT
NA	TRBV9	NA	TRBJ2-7	CASSRVGDNEQYF	TGTGCCAGCAGCCGGGTAGGGGACAATGAGCAGTACTTC
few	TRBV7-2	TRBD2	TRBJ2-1	CASSSSSGRASDNEQFF	TGTGCCAGCAGCTCGTCTAGCGGGAGGGCCTCGGACAATGAGCAGTTCTTC
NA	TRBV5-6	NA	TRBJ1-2	CASSLEQWNYGYTF	TGTGCCAGCAGCTTGGAACAGTGGAACTATGGCTACACCTTC
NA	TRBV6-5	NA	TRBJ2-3	CASSYSGGPGDTQYF	TGTGCCAGCAGTTACTCGGGGGGGCCCGGAGATACGCAGTATTTT
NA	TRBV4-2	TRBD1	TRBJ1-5	CASSQLQGAVGNQPQHF	TGTGCCAGCAGCCAGCTTCAGGGGGCCGTGGGCAATCAGCCCCAGCATTTT
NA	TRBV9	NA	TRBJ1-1	CASSAQLGGLTEAFF	TGTGCCAGCAGCGCCCAATTGGGGGGGCTCACTGAAGCTTTCTTT
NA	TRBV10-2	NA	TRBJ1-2	CASSEYTRTNYGYTF	TGCGCCAGCAGTGAGTACACACGTACTAACTATGGCTACACCTTC
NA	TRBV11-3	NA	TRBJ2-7	CASSLNQGSVEQYF	TGTGCCAGCAGCTTAAATCAGGGGTCGGTCGAGCAGTACTTC
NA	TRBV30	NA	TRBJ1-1	CAWSVAVRNTEAFF	TGTGCCTGGAGTGTCGCAGTAAGGAACACTGAAGCTTTCTTT
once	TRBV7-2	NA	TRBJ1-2	CASSPTGLYGYTF	TGTGCCAGCAGCCCCACAGGGCTCTATGGCTACACCTTC
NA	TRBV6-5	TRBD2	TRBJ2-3	CASSIAGGTDTQYF	TGTGCCAGCAGTATAGCGGGGGGCACAGATACGCAGTATTTT
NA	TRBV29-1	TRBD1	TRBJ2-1	CSVVGQGAYNEQFF	TGCAGCGTTGTGGGACAGGGGGCCTACAATGAGCAGTTCTTC
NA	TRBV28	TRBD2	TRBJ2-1	CASSSLAVSSYNEQFF	TGTGCCAGCAGTTCGCTAGCGGTTAGCTCCTACAATGAGCAGTTCTTC
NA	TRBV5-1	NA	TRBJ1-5	CASSDPGTNQPQHF	TGCGCCAGCAGCGATCCAGGAACCAATCAGCCCCAGCATTTT
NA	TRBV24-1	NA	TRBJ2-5	CATSDLTSQYF	TGTGCCACCAGTGATTTGACATCCCAGTACTTC
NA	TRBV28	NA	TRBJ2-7	CASSTRTLSLVTVTYEQYF	TGTGCCAGCAGTACGAGGACATTATCCTTGGTCACGGTGACCTACGAGCAGTACTTC
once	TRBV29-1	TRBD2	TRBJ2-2	CSALAGGTGELFF	TGCAGCGCACTAGCGGGAGGAACCGGGGAGCTGTTTTTT
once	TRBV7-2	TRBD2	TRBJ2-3	CASSFTSGSTDTQYF	TGTGCCAGCAGCTTCACTAGCGGGAGCACAGATACGCAGTATTTT
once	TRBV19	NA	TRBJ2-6	CASTFTGTTSGANVLTF	TGTGCCAGTACCTTTACAGGGACCACCTCTGGGGCCAACGTCCTGACTTTC
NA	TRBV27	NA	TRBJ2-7	CARIAASSYEQYF	TGTGCCAGAATAGCGGCGAGCTCCTACGAGCAGTACTTC
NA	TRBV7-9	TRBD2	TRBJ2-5	CASSWSSGVGETQYF	TGTGCCAGCAGCTGGAGTAGCGGGGTGGGGGAGACCCAGTACTTC
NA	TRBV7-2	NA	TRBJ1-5	CASSFRPGNQPQHF	TGTGCCAGCAGCTTTCGCCCGGGGAATCAGCCCCAGCATTTT
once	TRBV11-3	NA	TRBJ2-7	CASSPPGIYEQYF	TGTGCCAGCAGCCCGCCCGGGATCTACGAGCAGTACTTC
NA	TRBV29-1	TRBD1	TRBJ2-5	CSDTGVQVRTQYF	TGCAGCGATACAGGGGTCCAAGTTCGGACCCAGTACTTC
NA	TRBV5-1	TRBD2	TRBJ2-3	CASSFVAGGNTDTQYF	TGCGCCAGCAGCTTCGTAGCGGGAGGGAACACAGATACGCAGTATTTT
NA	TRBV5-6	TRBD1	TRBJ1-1	CASSYGTGSMNTEAFF	TGTGCCAGCAGCTACGGGACAGGGAGCATGAACACTGAAGCTTTCTTT
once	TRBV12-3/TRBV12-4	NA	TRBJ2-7	CASGRGAGEQYF	TGTGCCAGCGGAAGGGGCGCGGGGGAGCAGTACTTC
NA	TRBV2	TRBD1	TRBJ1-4	CASGGTANEKLFF	TGTGCCAGCGGAGGGACAGCAAATGAAAAACTGTTTTTT
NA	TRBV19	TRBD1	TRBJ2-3	CASRDRGRSDTQYF	TGTGCCAGTAGGGACAGGGGAAGATCGGATACGCAGTATTTT
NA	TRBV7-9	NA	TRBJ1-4	CASSFRTTTNEKLFF	TGTGCCAGCAGTTTCCGAACTACCACTAATGAAAAACTGTTTTTT
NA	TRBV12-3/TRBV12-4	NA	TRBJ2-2	CASSPSPVGELFF	TGTGCCAGCAGTCCGTCCCCCGTCGGGGAGCTGTTTTTT
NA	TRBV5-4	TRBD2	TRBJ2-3	CASSSAGGGTDTQYF	TGTGCCAGCAGCTCAGCGGGAGGGGGGACAGATACGCAGTATTTT
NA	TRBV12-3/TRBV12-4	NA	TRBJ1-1	CASSFRTEAFF	TGTGCCAGCAGTTTTAGAACTGAAGCTTTCTTT
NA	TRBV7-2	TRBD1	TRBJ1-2	CASSESTGRYGYTF	TGTGCCAGCAGCGAGTCGACAGGGCGCTATGGCTACACCTTC
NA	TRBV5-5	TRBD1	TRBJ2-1	CASSLGTGYSFF	TGTGCCAGCAGCTTGGGGACAGGGTATTCGTTCTTC
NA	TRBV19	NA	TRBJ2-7	CASRPGFSSYEQYF	TGTGCCAGTAGACCAGGGTTCTCGTCCTACGAGCAGTACTTC
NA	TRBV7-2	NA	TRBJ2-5	CASSLRGETQYF	TGTGCCAGCAGCTTAAGGGGAGAGACCCAGTACTTC
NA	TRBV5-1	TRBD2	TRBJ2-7	CASALPGLPYEQYF	TGCGCCAGCGCCCTTCCGGGACTACCCTACGAGCAGTACTTC
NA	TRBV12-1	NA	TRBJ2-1	CASSFRPGTRGNEQFF	TGTGCCAGCAGCTTCCGTCCCGGGACTAGGGGCAATGAGCAGTTCTTC
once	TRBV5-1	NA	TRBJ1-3	CASSMNTGGNTIYF	TGCGCCAGCAGCATGAACACAGGTGGAAACACCATATATTTT
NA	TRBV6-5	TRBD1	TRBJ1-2	CASKRGPKNGYTF	TGTGCCAGCAAGAGGGGGCCGAAGAATGGCTACACCTTC